The T cell receptor (beta chain) under discussion was sequenced for a study of CD8 T cells in Susac syndrome. At the level of the study: When their blood was taken, the Susac syndrome patients had either not yet had any therapy, were taking corticosteroids, or were taking intravenous immunoglobulin alone.

Reverse transcription of 0.5 to 1 ug RNA used random hexamers. TCRdb fed the immunoSEQ multiplex PCR reads into MiXCR, producing one record per CDR3 protein. This sample yields 100,000 to 150,000 distinct CDR3 sequences, of which 90% to 95% are seen a single time; approximately 0.22% belongs to the top ten. The ends lost 2 bases at V and 0 bases at J; junction bases unmatched: 7. The CDR3 totals 17 residues. Germline-derived CDR1 and CDR2 are MNHEY and SVGEGT. The sample was CD8+ T cells from PBMCs. The V call is TRBV6-2 or TRBV6-3, the J call TRBJ2-7, with 10 bases fitting TRBD2. This TCR came from a human donor with Susac syndrome. CDR3 nucleotides: TGTGCCAGCAGTTACCCTCTAGCGGGGGAATACTCCTACGAGCAGTACTTC. Its translation: CASSYPLAGEYSYEQYF.